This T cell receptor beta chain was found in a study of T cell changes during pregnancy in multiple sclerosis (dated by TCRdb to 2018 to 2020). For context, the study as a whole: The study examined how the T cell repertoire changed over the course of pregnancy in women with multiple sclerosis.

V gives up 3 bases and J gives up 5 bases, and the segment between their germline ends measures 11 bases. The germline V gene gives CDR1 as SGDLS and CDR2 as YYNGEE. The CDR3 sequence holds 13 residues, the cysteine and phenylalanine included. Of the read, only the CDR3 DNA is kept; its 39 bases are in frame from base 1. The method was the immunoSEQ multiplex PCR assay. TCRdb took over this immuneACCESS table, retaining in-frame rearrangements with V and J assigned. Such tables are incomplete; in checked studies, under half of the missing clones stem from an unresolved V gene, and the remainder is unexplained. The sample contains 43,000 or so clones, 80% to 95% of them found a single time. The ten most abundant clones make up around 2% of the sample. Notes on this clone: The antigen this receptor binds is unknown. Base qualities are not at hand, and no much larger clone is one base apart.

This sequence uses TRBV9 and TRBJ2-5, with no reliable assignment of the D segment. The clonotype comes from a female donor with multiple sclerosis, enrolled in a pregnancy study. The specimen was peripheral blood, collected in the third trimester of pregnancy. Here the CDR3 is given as CASSAPRRETQYF. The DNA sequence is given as TGTGCCAGCAGCGCCCCCCGGCGGGAGACCCAGTACTTC.